The 11 T cell receptor beta chains presented below share a single source sample, sequenced in a study of blood T cell repertoires in COVID-19. Some clones are missing from TCRdb's copy, which holds only in-frame ones; the method was immunoSEQ multiplex PCR. The sample has approximately 69,000 clones, approximately 83% seen once; the top ten hold more than 10%. Sequencing was performed on peripheral blood. All receptors derive from a human donor in a cohort sampled during active COVID-19.

This rearrangement joins TRBV4-3 to TRBJ2-4, with no clear D. The length of the CDR3 is 14 residues. Trimming left V 0 bases short and J 0 bases short, with 3 bases between. CDR1 and CDR2 (germline): LGHNA, YSLEER. The CDR3 loop reads CASSQDLAKNIQYF. In DNA, the CDR3 is TGCGCCAGCAGCCAAGACCTAGCCAAAAACATTCAGTACTTC.

The V call is TRBV2, the J call TRBJ1-2; D perhaps matches TRBD1 (5 bases). CDR1 SNHLY and CDR2 FYNNEI come from the germline V gene. V dropped 8 bases and J dropped 4 bases, with 8 bases sitting between them. This CDR3 has 11 amino acids. CDR3 region: CASGGTYGYTF. For the CDR3, the DNA is TGTGCCAGCGGGGGGACCTATGGCTACACCTTC. The full variable domain, with the rest looked up from reference TRBV2 and TRBJ1-2, is EPEVTQTPSHQVTQMGQEVILRCVPISNHLYFYWYRQILGQKVEFLVSFYNNEISEKSEIFDDQFSVERPDGSNFTLKIRSTKLEDSAMYFCASGGTYGYTFGSGTRLTVV.

The sample holds one count of this clone. The genes are TRBV6-1 and TRBJ1-1; D gene uncertain. Germline-derived CDR1 and CDR2 are MNHNS and SASEGT. V shed 0 bases and J shed 4 bases, with 12 bases lying between them. The CDR3 spans 15 residues. This CDR3 reads CASSEAPGVATEAFF. The CDR3 nucleotides read TGTGCCAGCAGTGAAGCCCCGGGTGTCGCCACTGAAGCTTTCTTT.

V and J are TRBV24-1 and TRBJ2-5; 10 positions match TRBD1. This CDR3 has 14 amino acids. The V gene's germline CDR1 is KGHDR and CDR2 SFDVKD. Trimming took 3 bases from V and 5 from J; bases not matched to a gene: 2. The CDR3 nucleotides read TGTGCCACCAGTGATCCGGGACAGGGGGAGACCCAGTACTTC. Translation gives CATSDPGQGETQYF.

The V and J genes are TRBV3-1 (or the pseudogene TRBV3-2) and TRBJ1-6; 9 positions agree with TRBD1. Germline V lookup: CDR1 LGHDT, CDR2 YNNKEL (reference sequence). Trimming cost V 0 bases and J 5 bases; bases outside gene matches: 20. The CDR3 runs to 22 residues. The DNA of the CDR3 is TGTGCCAGCAGCCAAGACTTCACCGGGACAGGGTACTTTGCTAGTGATAATTCACCCCTCCACTTT. Translated, it gives CASSQDFTGTGYFASDNSPLHF.

This clone was recorded only once. The J gene is TRBJ2-7, the V gene TRBV12-3 or TRBV12-4; D is undetermined. This CDR3 has 13 residues. Deletions cut 6 bases from V and 2 bases from J, with 11 bases between. The CDR3 nucleotides are TGTGCCAGCAGCAGGCTGAGCCCCTACGAGCAGTACTTC. It specifies CASSRLSPYEQYF.

J is TRBJ2-7 and V is TRBV19; D unresolved. The CDR3 covers 15 residues. Germline assignment: CDR1 LNHDA and CDR2 SQIVND (reference sequence). The V end was cut by 4 bases, the J end by 2 bases, with 15 bases between. CDR3 coding DNA: TGTGCCAGTAGTACTTTCCTCGGGTCCACCTACGAGCAGTACTTC. This codes for CASSTFLGSTYEQYF.

V is TRBV7-9 and J is TRBJ2-5; 13 bases agree with TRBD2. The CDR3 is 16 residues long. The ends lost 5 bases at V and 5 bases at J; junction bases unmatched: 8. Germline V lookup: CDR1 SEHNR, CDR2 FQNEAQ (reference sequence). CDR3 sequence (DNA): TGTGCCAGCAGCCCAGGACTAGCGGGGGTAGGGGAGACCCAGTACTTC. Its translation is CASSPGLAGVGETQYF.

The gene calls are TRBV6-5 and TRBJ2-1; tentative D call: TRBD1 (6 bases). The germline V gene encodes CDR1 MNHEY and CDR2 SVGAGI. The CDR3 length is 15 residues. Deletions cut 2 bases from V and 2 bases from J, with 10 bases between. CDR3: CASSYVGTTYNEQFF. For the CDR3, the DNA is TGTGCCAGCAGTTACGTCGGGACAACCTACAATGAGCAGTTCTTC.

The J gene is TRBJ2-1, the V gene TRBV5-5; D may be TRBD1 (6 bases). The germline V and J ends were trimmed by 3 bases and 9 bases, with 13 bases remaining between them. CDR3 length: 13 amino acids. Germline V gene sequence: CDR1 SGHKS, CDR2 YYEKEE (reference sequence). CDR3 DNA: TGTGCCAGCAGCTGGACGACAGGCACTGAGCAGTTCTTC. Protein sequence: CASSWTTGTEQFF.

The rearrangement joins TRBV7-9 to TRBJ1-2; TRBD1 might be the D (5 bases). This CDR3 has 13 residues. With 1 base removed from V and 2 bases from J, the gap between germline ends came to 5 bases. In germline, CDR1 is SEHNR, CDR2 FQNEAQ (reference sequence). The CDR3 nucleotides read TGTGCCAGCAGCTTAGGGACAAACTATGGCTACACCTTC. This sequence encodes CASSLGTNYGYTF. Together with reference TRBV7-9 and TRBJ1-2, the CDR3 gives the full variable domain: DTGVSQNPRHKITKRGQNVTFRCDPISEHNRLYWYRQTLGQGPEFLTYFQNEAQLEKSRLLSDRFSAERPKGSFSTLEIQRTEQGDSAMYLCASSLGTNYGYTFGSGTRLTVV.